Below, 14 T cell receptor beta chains from the same sample are listed, as sequenced in a study of cytomegalovirus exposure and HLA in healthy donors (dated 2017 in TCRdb). Libraries were prepared through the immunoSEQ multiplex PCR assay. For the multiplex PCR, a mixture combining 60 forward primers for TCR Vbeta segments and 13 reverse primers for TCR Jbeta segments was used. TCRdb's version of the immuneACCESS table is confined to in-frame rearrangements and falls short of the full clone set. An unresolved V gene accounts for under half of the shortfall where checked; the remainder is of unknown origin. This sample is represented by approximately 130,000 clones; about 61% of them were singletons. 2.4% of the sample comes from the top ten. The sequenced sample was PBMCs. The receptors here all came from a woman aged 40-49 years in good health and CMV-seronegative.

There are a few counts of this clone. This chain joins TRBV5-6 and TRBJ2-1; D is possibly TRBD1 (6 bases). This CDR3 is 16 amino acids long. Between the trimmed V and J ends, which lost 2 bases and 6 bases, there was a span of 18 bases. CDR1 is SGHDT, CDR2 YYEEEE, per germline. The CDR3 DNA reads TGTGCCAGCAGCTTTGCCCTTGGGACAACAACCAATGAGCAGTTCTTC. It translates to CASSFALGTTTNEQFF.

This chain uses TRBV2 with TRBJ1-1; D remains unclear. CDR3 length: 13 amino acids. V gave up 6 bases and J gave up 1 base, with 9 bases separating them. The germline CDR1 and CDR2 sequences are SNHLY and FYNNEI. The CDR3 loop is CASRGDGNTEAFF. In nucleotides, the CDR3 is TGTGCCAGCAGGGGAGACGGGAACACTGAAGCTTTCTTT.

CDR3 sequence reads: CASSMGRGNEKLFF. DNA for the CDR3: TGTGCCAGTAGTATGGGCAGGGGTAATGAAAAACTGTTTTTT. This chain links TRBV19 with TRBJ1-4, with D maybe TRBD1 (6 bases). V lost 3 bases and J lost 4, with 9 bases in between. The germline V gene encodes CDR1 LNHDA and CDR2 SQIVND (reference sequence). This CDR3 has 14 residues.

V and J are TRBV15 and TRBJ1-2; the D gene is possibly TRBD1 (6 bases). The CDR3 consists of 12 residues. Germline loops: CDR1 LNHNV, CDR2 YYDKDF (reference sequence). V gave up 8 bases and J gave up 4 bases, with 11 bases separating them. CDR3 region: CATHRVRYGYTF. The CDR3 bases are TGTGCCACCCACAGGGTCCGCTATGGCTACACCTTC.

This sequence joins TRBV19 and TRBJ1-3, with D possibly matching TRBD1 (6 bases). Trimming removed 5 bases at V and 4 bases at J, with 18 bases between. The CDR3 is 16 residues long. Germline V gene sequence: CDR1 LNHDA, CDR2 SQIVND (reference sequence). CDR3 residues: CASSPILGTLGNTIYF. Written as DNA, the CDR3 is TGTGCCAGTAGTCCCATCCTCGGGACACTCGGAAACACCATATATTTT.

The J gene is TRBJ2-7, the V gene TRBV5-1, with a tentative D call TRBD1 (6 bases). Per the germline V gene, CDR1 is SGHRS and CDR2 is YFSETQ. The CDR3 runs 13 residues. Trimming took off 1 base at V and 3 bases at J, with 8 bases between the two ends. This chain's CDR3 is CASSLTGSYEQYF. The CDR3 nucleotides read TGCGCCAGCAGCTTGACAGGGAGCTACGAGCAGTACTTC.

CDR3 in amino acids: CASSRDLDSNEQFF. DNA for the CDR3: TGTGCTTCATCGCGGGACTTGGACTCCAATGAGCAGTTCTTC. V and J are TRBV10-3 and TRBJ2-1, with D maybe TRBD2 (6 bases). CDR3 length: 14 residues. CDR1 and CDR2 from the germline V gene are ENHRY and SYGVKD.

V usage is TRBV27 and J usage is TRBJ1-1; D is undetermined. Germline V CDR1 and CDR2: MNHEY, SMNVEV (reference sequence). V lost 3 bases to trimming and J lost 0 bases, with 8 bases between them. This CDR3 is 14 amino acids long. CDR3 sequence reads: CASSFNSLNTEAFF. The CDR3 nucleotides read TGTGCCAGCAGTTTCAACAGTCTGAACACTGAAGCTTTCTTT.

This CDR3 is CASSVWTGGRNEQFF. The CDR3 DNA follows: TGTGCCAGCAGCGTATGGACAGGGGGTAGGAATGAGCAGTTCTTC. This chain links TRBV9 with TRBJ2-1, with TRBD1 matching 10 bases. CDR1 is SGDLS, CDR2 YYNGEE, per germline. V shed 1 base and J 7 bases; nucleotides not matched to a gene: 5. CDR3 length: 15 amino acids. The full variable domain, with the rest looked up from reference TRBV9 and TRBJ2-1, is DSGVTQTPKHLITATGQRVTLRCSPRSGDLSVYWYQQSLDQGLQFLIQYYNGEERAKGNILERFSAQQFPDLHSELNLSSLELGDSALYFCASSVWTGGRNEQFFGPGTRLTVL.

V gene TRBV5-5 combines with J gene TRBJ1-2; possible D gene TRBD1, 5 bases. The CDR3 totals 13 residues. Trimming cost V 2 bases and J 4 bases, with 9 bases left between them. Germline V gene lookup returns CDR1 SGHKS and CDR2 YYEKEE (reference sequence). CDR3 protein: CASSLGTGYGYTF. Here the CDR3 DNA reads TGTGCCAGCAGCTTAGGTACAGGCTATGGCTACACCTTC. The complete variable domain, with remaining parts taken from reference TRBV5-5 and TRBJ1-2, reads DAGVTQSPTHLIKTRGQQVTLRCSPISGHKSVSWYQQVLGQGPQFIFQYYEKEERGRGNFPDRFSARQFPNYSSELNVNALLLGDSALYLCASSLGTGYGYTFGSGTRLTVV.

This clone came up once. The chain joins TRBV19 to TRBJ1-2, with D possibly being TRBD1 (6 bases). This CDR3 is built from 13 residues. V lost 3 bases to trimming and J lost 7 bases, with 12 bases between them. In germline, CDR1 is LNHDA, CDR2 SQIVND (reference sequence). Here the CDR3 DNA reads TGTGCCAGTAGTATCAAACAGGGTTTTGGCTACACCTTC. Residues: CASSIKQGFGYTF.

The chain recombines TRBV6-6 with TRBJ1-3; TRBD1 might be the D (6 bases). Between the trimmed V and J ends, which lost 7 bases and 4 bases, there was a span of 20 bases. The CDR3 is 16 amino acids. Germline CDR1 is MNHNY and CDR2 is SVGAGI (reference sequence). DNA of the CDR3: TGTGCCAGCACCACATTGGGGGCAGAGGAGGGAAACACCATATATTTT. Protein: CASTTLGAEEGNTIYF.

The rearrangement uses TRBV13 and TRBJ1-1, with D hard to call. Germline V gene lookup returns CDR1 PRHDT and CDR2 FYEKMQ (reference sequence). CDR3 length equals 13 residues. V lost 2 bases and J lost 2, with 6 bases in between. The CDR3 sequence: CASSLISNTEAFF. The CDR3 nucleotides are TGTGCCAGCAGCTTAATATCTAACACTGAAGCTTTCTTT.

This clone occurred a few times. The chain joins TRBV6-5 to TRBJ1-1, with D possibly TRBD1 on 6 matching bases. The V gene lost 8 bases and the J gene lost 4 bases, with 17 bases spanning the gap. CDR1 is MNHEY, CDR2 SVGAGI, per germline. The CDR3 sequence is 14 residues long. The DNA for the CDR3 is TGTGCCAGCGGGGCTCTTACAGGGTTCACTGAAGCTTTCTTT. Its protein is CASGALTGFTEAFF.